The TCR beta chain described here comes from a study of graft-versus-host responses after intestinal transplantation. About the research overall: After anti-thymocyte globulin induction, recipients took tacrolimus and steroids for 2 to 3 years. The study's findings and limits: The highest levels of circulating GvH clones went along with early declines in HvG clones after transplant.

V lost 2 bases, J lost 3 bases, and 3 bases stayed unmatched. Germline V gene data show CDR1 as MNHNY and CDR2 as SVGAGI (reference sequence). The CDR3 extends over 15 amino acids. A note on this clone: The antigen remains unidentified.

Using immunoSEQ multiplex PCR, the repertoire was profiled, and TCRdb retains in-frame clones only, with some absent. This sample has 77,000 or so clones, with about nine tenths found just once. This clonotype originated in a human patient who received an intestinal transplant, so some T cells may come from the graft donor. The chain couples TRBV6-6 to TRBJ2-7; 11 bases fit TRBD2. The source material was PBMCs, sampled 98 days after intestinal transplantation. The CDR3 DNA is TGTGCCAGCAGTTACCGACTAGCGGGGAGCTACGAGCAGTACTTC. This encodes CASSYRLAGSYEQYF.